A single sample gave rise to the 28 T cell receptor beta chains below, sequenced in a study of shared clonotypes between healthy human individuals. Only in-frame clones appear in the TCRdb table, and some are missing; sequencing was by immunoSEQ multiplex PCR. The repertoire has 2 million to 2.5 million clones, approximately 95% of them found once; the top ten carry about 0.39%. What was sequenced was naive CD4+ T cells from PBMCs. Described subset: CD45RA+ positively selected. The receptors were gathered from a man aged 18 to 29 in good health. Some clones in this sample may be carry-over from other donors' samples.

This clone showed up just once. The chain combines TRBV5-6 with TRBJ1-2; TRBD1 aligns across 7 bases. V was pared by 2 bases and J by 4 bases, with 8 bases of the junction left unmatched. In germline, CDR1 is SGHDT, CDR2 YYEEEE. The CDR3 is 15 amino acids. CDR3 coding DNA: TGTGCCAGCAGCTTAGGACAGGCTACATTCTATGGCTACACCTTC. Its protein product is CASSLGQATFYGYTF. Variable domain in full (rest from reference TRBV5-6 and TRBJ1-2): DAGVTQSPTHLIKTRGQQVTLRCSPKSGHDTVSWYQQALGQGPQFIFQYYEEEERQRGNFPDRFSGHQFPNYSSELNVNALLLGDSALYLCASSLGQATFYGYTFGSGTRLTVV.

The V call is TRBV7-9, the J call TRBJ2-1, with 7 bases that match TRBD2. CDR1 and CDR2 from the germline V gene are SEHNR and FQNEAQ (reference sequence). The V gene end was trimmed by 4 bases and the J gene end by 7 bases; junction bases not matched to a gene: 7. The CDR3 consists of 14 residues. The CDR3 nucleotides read TGTGCCAGCAGCTCATGGGGGGGTGTGAATGAGCAGTTCTTC. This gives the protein CASSSWGGVNEQFF.

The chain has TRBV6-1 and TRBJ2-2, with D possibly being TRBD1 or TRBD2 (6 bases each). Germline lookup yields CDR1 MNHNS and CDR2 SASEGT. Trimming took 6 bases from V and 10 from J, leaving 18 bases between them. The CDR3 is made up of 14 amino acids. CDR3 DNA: TGTGCCAGCAGCCCAACGTGGGGGGCCCTGGAGCTGTTTTTT. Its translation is CASSPTWGALELFF.

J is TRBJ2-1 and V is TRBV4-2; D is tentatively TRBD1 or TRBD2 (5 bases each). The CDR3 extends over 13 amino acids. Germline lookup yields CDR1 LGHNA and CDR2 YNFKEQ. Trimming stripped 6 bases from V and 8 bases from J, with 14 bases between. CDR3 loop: CASSRIRGDEQFF. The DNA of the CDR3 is TGTGCCAGCAGTCGTATACGGGGCGATGAGCAGTTCTTC.

The CDR3 sequence: CASSASGTGYGYTF. CDR3 DNA sequence: TGTGCCAGCAGCGCATCAGGGACAGGGTATGGCTACACCTTC. The chain employs TRBV9 and TRBJ1-2; 9 bases align to TRBD1. There are 14 residues in the CDR3. From germline, CDR1 is SGDLS and CDR2 YYNGEE. Trimming took 3 bases from V and 5 from J; bases not matched to a gene: 5.

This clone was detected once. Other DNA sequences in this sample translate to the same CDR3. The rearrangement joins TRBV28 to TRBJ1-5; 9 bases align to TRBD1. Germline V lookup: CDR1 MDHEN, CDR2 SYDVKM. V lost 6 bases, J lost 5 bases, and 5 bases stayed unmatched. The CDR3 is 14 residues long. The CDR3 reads CASSRGQGDQPQHF. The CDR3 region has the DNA TGTGCCAGCAGCAGGGGACAGGGTGATCAGCCCCAGCATTTT.

The CDR3 DNA sequence: TGTGCCAGTAGTATATTGTTGGGGGGCGGAAGGAAGCCTGAAGCTTTCTTT. Residues: CASSILLGGGRKPEAFF. This chain connects TRBV19 to TRBJ1-1, with a tentative D call TRBD1 (6 bases). Per germline, CDR1 LNHDA and CDR2 SQIVND (reference sequence). The CDR3 is 17 residues long. With 2 bases removed from V and 6 bases from J, the gap between germline ends came to 22 bases.

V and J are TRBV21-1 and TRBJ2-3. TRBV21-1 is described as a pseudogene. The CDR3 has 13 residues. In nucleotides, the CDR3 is TGTGCCAGCAGCCCCCGAGAAGGGAAACTGCAGTATTTT. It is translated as CASSPREGKLQYF.

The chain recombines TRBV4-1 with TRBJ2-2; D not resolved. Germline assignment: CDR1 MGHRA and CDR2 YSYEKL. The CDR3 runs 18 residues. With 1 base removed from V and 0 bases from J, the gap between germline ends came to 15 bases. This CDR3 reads CASSQGVVRPTNTGELFF. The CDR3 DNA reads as TGCGCCAGCAGCCAAGGTGTCGTCCGGCCAACGAACACCGGGGAGCTGTTTTTT.

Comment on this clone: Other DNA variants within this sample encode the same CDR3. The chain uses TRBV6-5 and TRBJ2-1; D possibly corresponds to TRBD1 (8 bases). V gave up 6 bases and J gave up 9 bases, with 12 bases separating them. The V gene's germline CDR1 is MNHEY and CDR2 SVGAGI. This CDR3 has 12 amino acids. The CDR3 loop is CASSNRGGEQFF. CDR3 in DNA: TGTGCCAGCAGCAACAGGGGGGGTGAGCAGTTCTTC.

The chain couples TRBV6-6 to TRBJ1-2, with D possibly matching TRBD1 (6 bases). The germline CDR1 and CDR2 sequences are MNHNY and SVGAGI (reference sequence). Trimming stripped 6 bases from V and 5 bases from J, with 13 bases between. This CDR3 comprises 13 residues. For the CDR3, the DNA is TGTGCCAGCAGGGGAACGGACAGTTATGGCTACACCTTC. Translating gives CASRGTDSYGYTF.

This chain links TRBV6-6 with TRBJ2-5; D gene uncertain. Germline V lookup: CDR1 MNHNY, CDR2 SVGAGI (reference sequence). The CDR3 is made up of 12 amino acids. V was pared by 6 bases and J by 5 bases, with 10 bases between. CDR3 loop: CASRFSGETQYF. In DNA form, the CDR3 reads TGTGCCAGCAGATTCAGTGGGGAGACCCAGTACTTC.

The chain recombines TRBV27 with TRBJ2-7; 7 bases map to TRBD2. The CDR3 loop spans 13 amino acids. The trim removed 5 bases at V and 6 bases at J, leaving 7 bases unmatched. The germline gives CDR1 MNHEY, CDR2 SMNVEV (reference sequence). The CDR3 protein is CASSPRDYGEQYF. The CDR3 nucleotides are TGTGCCAGCAGTCCCCGGGACTATGGCGAGCAGTACTTC.

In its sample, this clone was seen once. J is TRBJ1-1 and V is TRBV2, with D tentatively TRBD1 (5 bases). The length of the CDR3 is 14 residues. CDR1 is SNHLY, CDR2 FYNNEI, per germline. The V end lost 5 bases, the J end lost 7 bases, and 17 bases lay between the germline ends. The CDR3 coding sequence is TGTGCCAGCAGTAACCAGGGAGGAGGGTTTGAAGCTTTCTTT. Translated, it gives CASSNQGGGFEAFF. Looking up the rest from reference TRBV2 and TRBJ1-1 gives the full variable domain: EPEVTQTPSHQVTQMGQEVILRCVPISNHLYFYWYRQILGQKVEFLVSFYNNEISEKSEIFDDQFSVERPDGSNFTLKIRSTKLEDSAMYFCASSNQGGGFEAFFGQGTRLTVV.

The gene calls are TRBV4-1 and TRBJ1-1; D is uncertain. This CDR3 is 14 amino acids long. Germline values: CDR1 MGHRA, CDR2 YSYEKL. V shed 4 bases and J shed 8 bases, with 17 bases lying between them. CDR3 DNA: TGCGCCAGCAGCCGAAACAAAGATAGGGTAGAAGCTTTCTTT. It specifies CASSRNKDRVEAFF.

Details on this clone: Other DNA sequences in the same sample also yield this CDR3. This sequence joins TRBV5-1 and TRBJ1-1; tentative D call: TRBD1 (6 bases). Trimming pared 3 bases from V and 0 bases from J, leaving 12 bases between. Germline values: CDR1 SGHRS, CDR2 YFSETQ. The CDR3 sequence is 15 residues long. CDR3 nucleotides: TGCGCCAGCAGCTCAGGACAGAACATGAACACTGAAGCTTTCTTT. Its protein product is CASSSGQNMNTEAFF.

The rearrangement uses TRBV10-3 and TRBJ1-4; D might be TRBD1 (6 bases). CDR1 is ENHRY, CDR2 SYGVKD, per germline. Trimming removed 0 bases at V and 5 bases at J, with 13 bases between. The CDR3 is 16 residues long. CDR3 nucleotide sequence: TGTGCCATCAGTGAGTCGATTTCCAGGGGAAATGAAAAACTGTTTTTT. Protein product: CAISESISRGNEKLFF.

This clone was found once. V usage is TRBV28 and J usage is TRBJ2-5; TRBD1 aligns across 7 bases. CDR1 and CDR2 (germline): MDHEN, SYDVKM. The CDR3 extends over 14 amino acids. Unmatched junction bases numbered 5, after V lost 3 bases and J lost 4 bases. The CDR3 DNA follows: TGTGCCAGCAGTTTCAGTGCAGGGGGAGAGACCCAGTACTTC. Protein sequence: CASSFSAGGETQYF. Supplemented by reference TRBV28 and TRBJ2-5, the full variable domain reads DVKVTQSSRYLVKRTGEKVFLECVQDMDHENMFWYRQDPGLGLRLIYFSYDVKMKEKGDIPEGYSVSREKKERFSLILESASTNQTSMYLCASSFSAGGETQYFGPGTRLLVL.

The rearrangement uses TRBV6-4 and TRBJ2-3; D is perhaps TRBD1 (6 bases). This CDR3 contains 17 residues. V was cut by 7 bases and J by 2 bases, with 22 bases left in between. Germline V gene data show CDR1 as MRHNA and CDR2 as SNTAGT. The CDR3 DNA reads TGTGCCAGCATCCGAACAACAGGACAGAGGTACACAGATACGCAGTATTTT. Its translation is CASIRTTGQRYTDTQYF.

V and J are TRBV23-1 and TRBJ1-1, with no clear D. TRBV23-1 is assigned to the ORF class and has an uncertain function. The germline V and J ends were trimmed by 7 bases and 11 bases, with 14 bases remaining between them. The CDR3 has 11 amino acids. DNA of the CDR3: TGCGCCAGCATCGTCCTCCTGGGGGCTTTCTTT. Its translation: CASIVLLGAFF.

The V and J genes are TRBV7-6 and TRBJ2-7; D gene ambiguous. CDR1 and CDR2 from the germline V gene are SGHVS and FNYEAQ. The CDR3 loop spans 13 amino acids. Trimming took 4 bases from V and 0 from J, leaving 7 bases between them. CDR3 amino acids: CASSYSSSYEQYF. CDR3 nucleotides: TGTGCCAGCAGCTACTCGAGCTCCTACGAGCAGTACTTC.

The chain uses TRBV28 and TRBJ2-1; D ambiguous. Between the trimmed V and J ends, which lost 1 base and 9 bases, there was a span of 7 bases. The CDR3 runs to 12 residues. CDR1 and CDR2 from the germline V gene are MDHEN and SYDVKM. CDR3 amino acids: CASSLSQSEQFF. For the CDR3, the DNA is TGTGCCAGCAGTTTATCTCAGAGTGAGCAGTTCTTC.

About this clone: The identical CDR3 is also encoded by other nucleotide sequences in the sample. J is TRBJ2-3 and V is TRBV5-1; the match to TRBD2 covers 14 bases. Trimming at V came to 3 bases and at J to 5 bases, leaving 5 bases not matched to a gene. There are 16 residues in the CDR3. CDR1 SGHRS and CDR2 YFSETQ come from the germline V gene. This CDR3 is CASSSGTSGSLDTQYF. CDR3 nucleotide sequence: TGCGCCAGCAGCTCTGGGACTAGCGGGAGTCTAGATACGCAGTATTTT.

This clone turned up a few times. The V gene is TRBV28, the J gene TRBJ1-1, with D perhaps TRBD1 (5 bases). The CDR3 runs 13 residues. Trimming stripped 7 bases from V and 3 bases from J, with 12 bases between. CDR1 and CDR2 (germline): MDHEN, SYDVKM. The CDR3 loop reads CASIPGGDTEAFF. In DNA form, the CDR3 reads TGTGCCAGCATCCCCGGAGGGGACACTGAAGCTTTCTTT.

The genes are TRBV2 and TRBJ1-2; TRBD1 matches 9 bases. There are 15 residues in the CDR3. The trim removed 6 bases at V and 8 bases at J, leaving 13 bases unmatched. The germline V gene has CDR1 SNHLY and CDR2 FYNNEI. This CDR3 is CASSRDRADTGGYTF. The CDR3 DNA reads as TGTGCCAGCAGCCGGGACAGGGCCGATACAGGAGGCTACACCTTC.

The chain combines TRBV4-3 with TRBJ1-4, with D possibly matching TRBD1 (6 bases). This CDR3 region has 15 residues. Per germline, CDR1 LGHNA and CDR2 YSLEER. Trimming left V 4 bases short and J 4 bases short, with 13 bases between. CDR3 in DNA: TGCGCCAGCAGCCGACAACAGGGATATAATGAAAAACTGTTTTTT. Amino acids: CASSRQQGYNEKLFF.

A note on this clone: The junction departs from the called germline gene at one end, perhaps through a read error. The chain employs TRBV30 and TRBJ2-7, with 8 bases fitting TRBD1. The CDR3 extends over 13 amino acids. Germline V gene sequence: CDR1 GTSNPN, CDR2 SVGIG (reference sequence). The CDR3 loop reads CAWGGDRSFEQYF. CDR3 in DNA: TGTGCCTGGGGCGGGGACAGGTCCTTCGAGCAGTACTTC.

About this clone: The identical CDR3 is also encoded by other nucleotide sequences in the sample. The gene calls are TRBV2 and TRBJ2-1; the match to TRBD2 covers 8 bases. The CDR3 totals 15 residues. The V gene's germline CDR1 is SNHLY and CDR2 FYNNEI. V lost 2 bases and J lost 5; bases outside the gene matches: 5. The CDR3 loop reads CASSERTSGNNEQFF. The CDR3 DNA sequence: TGTGCCAGCAGTGAAAGAACTAGCGGTAACAATGAGCAGTTCTTC.